The 3 T cell receptor beta chains below come from one sample, sequenced in a study of T cell responses to AZD1222 COVID-19 vaccine. Assay used: immunoSEQ multiplex PCR; TCRdb lists only in-frame clones, some missing. The repertoire has around 160,000 clones, roughly 91% of them found once; the top ten carry 1.5% to 2%. The sample was peripheral blood, taken on day 0 of AZD1222 vaccination. These TCRs come from an adult in good health.

As DNA, the CDR3 is TGCGCCAGCAGCTTGGGTCCGGCAGGGGGCTACACCTTC. Its translation: CASSLGPAGGYTF. The gene calls are TRBV5-1 and TRBJ1-2, with D possibly TRBD1 on 5 matching bases. Per the germline V gene, CDR1 is SGHRS and CDR2 is YFSETQ. CDR3 length: 13 amino acids. The ends were cut back, 0 bases at V and 8 bases at J, with 11 bases in the middle.

V is TRBV6-6 and J is TRBJ2-7; TRBD2 agrees at 10 bases. The CDR3 sequence is 14 residues long. The junction had 7 bases not matched to a gene; V was cut back by 7 bases and J by 4 bases. Germline loops: CDR1 MNHNY, CDR2 SVGAGI (reference sequence). CDR3 sequence reads: CASIKERGGYEQYF. CDR3 coding DNA: TGTGCCAGCATTAAGGAGCGGGGGGGTTACGAGCAGTACTTC.

The chain uses TRBV5-6 and TRBJ2-2; D gene uncertain. Germline V lookup: CDR1 SGHDT, CDR2 YYEEEE. The CDR3 extends over 16 amino acids. V lost 5 bases and J 1 base, leaving 15 bases between the germline ends. The CDR3 sequence: CASSPQLWRNTGELFF. CDR3 coding DNA: TGTGCCAGCAGTCCGCAACTTTGGAGGAACACCGGGGAGCTGTTTTTT.